Detailed here is one T cell receptor (beta chain). This sample was included in a study of blood T cell repertoires in COVID-19. About the study: Specimens from acute and convalescent COVID-19 originated in the United States, Italy and Spain. The cDNA or gDNA used as material had been derived from T cells, B-cell-depleted T cells, or PBMCs.

Authors' processing steps: Amplifying reference gene primers gave estimates of nucleated cell counts. The data were produced by immunoSEQ multiplex PCR, yet TCRdb's version contains in-frame clones alone and is incomplete. The V and J calls and the clone size are those of that table, but D and trimming were determined from the DNA. The sample carries some 270,000 clones, approximately 86% recorded once. The Seattle patients, enrolled during active infection, were followed longitudinally. Looked up from germline, CDR1 is SGHRS and CDR2 is YFSETQ. The CDR3 extends over 16 amino acids. V was pared by 9 bases and J by 2 bases, with 15 bases of the junction left unmatched.

The origin of this receptor is a human donor with COVID-19, enrolled during active disease. The donor label of this sample is uncertain. Sample: peripheral blood. The chain combines TRBV5-1 with TRBJ2-3, with TRBD1 matching 7 bases. As DNA, the CDR3 is TGCGCCACCGCACCAGGGGACAGCGGATCCACAGATACGCAGTATTTT. Translation gives CATAPGDSGSTDTQYF. The variable domain in full, completed from reference TRBV5-1 and TRBJ2-3, reads KAGVTQTPRYLIKTRGQQVTLSCSPISGHRSVSWYQQTPGQGLQFLFEYFSETQRNKGNFPGRFSGRQFSNSRSEMNVSTLELGDSALYLCATAPGDSGSTDTQYFGPGTRLTVL.